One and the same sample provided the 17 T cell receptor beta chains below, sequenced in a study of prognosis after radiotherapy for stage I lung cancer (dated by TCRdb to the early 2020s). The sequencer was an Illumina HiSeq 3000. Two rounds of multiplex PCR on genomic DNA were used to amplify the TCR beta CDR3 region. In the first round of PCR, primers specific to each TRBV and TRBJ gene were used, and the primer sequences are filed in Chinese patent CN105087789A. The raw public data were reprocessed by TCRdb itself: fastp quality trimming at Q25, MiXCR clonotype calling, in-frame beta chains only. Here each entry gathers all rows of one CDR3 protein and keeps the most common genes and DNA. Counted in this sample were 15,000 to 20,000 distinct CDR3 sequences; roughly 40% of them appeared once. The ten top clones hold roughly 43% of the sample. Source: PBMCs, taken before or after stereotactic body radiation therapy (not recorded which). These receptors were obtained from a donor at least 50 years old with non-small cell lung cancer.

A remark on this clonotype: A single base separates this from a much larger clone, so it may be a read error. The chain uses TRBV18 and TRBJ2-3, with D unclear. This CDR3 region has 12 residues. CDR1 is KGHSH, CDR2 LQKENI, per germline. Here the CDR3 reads CVSSQSGDTQYF. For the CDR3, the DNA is TGTGTCAGCTCACAGTCGGGAGATACGCAGTATTTT.

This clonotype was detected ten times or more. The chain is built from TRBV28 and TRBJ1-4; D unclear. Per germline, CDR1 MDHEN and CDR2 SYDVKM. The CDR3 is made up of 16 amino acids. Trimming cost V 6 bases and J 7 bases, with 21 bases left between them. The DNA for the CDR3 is TGTGCCAGCAGCGTACCCCGACTTGACTTTGGTGAAAAACTGTTTTTT. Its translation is CASSVPRLDFGEKLFF.

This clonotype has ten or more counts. CDR3 loop: CSARGLALNNSPLHF. The CDR3 DNA reads TGCAGTGCTAGAGGTTTAGCCCTCAATAATTCACCCCTCCACTTT. This chain links TRBV20-1 with TRBJ1-6; D gene unclear. Germline loops: CDR1 DFQATT, CDR2 SNEGSKA (reference sequence). V lost 1 base, J lost 5 bases, and 12 bases lay in between. The CDR3 runs to 15 residues.

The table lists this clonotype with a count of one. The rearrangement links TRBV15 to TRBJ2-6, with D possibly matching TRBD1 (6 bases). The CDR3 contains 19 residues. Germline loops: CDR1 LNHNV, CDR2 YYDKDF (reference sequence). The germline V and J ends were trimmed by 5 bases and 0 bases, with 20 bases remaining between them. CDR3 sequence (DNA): TGTGCCACCAGCGGCTGGGCTAAGGAGACAGGCTCTGGGGCCAACGTCCTGACTTTC. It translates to CATSGWAKETGSGANVLTF.

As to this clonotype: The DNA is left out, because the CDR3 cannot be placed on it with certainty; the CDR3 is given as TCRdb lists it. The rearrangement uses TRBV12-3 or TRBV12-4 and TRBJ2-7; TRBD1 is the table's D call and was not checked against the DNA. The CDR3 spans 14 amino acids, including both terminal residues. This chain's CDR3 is CASSFGQGAYEHYF.

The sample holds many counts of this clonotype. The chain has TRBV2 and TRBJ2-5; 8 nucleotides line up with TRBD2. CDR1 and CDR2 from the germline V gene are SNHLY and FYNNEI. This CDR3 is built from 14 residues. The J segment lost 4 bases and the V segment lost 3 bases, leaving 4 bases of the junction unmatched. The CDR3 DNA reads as TGTGCCAGCAGTGAGGGTAGCGGGATAGAGACCCAGTACTTC. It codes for CASSEGSGIETQYF.

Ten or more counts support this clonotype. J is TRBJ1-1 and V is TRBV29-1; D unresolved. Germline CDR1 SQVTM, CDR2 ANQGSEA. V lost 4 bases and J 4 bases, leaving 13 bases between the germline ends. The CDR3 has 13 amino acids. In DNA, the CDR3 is TGCAGCGTTGTTGATAGGGAGAGCACTGAAGCTTTCTTT. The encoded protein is CSVVDRESTEAFF.

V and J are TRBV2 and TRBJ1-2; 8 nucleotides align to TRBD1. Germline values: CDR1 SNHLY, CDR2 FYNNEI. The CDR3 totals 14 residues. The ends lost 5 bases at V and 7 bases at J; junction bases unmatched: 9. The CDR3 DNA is TGTGCCAGCAGTACGGACAGGGTTCATCCTGGCTACACCTTC. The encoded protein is CASSTDRVHPGYTF.

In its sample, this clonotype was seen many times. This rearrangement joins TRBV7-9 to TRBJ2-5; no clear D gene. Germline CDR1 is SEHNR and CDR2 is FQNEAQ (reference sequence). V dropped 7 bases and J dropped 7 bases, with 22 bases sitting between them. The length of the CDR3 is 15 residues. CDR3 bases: TGTGCCAGCATTAAAAGTCGGTCTCCGAAAGCGACCCAGTACTTC. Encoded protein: CASIKSRSPKATQYF. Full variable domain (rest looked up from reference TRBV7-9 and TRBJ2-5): DTGVSQNPRHKITKRGQNVTFRCDPISEHNRLYWYRQTLGQGPEFLTYFQNEAQLEKSRLLSDRFSAERPKGSFSTLEIQRTEQGDSAMYLCASIKSRSPKATQYFGPGTRLLVL.

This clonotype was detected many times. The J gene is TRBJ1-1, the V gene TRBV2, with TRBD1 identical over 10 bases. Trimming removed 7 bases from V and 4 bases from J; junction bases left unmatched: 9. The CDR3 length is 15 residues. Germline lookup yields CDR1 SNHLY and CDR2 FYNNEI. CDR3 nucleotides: TGTGCCAGCAACATTGGACAGGGGGATGGCACTGAAGCTTTCTTT. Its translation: CASNIGQGDGTEAFF. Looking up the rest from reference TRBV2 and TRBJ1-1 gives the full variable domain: EPEVTQTPSHQVTQMGQEVILRCVPISNHLYFYWYRQILGQKVEFLVSFYNNEISEKSEIFDDQFSVERPDGSNFTLKIRSTKLEDSAMYFCASNIGQGDGTEAFFGQGTRLTVV.

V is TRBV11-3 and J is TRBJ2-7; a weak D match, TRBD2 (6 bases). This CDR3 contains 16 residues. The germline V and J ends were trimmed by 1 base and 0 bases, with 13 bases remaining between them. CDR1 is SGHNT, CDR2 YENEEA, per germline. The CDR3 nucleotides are TGTGCCAGCAGCTTAGTTTCTAGCGTGATCTCCTACGAGCAGTACTTC. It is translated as CASSLVSSVISYEQYF.

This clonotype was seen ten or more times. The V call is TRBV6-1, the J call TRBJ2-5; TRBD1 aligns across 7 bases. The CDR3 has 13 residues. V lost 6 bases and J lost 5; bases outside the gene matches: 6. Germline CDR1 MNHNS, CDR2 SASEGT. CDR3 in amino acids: CASRDRVTETQYF. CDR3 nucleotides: TGTGCCAGCAGAGACAGGGTTACGGAGACCCAGTACTTC.

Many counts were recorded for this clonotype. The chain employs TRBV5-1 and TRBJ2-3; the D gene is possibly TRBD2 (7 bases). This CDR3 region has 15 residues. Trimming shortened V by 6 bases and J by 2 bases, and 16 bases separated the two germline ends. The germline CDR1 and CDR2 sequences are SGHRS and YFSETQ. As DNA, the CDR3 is TGCGCCAGCAAGGGGGGGACGATTGCCACAGATACGCAGTATTTT. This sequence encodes CASKGGTIATDTQYF.

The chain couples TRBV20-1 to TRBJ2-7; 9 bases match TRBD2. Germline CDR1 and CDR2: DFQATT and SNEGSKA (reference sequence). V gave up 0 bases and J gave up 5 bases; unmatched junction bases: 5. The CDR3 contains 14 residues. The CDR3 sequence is CSARDSGRFHEQYF. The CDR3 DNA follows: TGCAGTGCTAGAGATAGCGGGAGATTCCACGAGCAGTACTTC.

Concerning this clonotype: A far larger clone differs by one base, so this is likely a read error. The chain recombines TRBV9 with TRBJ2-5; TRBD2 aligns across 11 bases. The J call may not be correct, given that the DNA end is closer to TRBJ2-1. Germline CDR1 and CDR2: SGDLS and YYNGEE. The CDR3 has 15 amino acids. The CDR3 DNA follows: TGTGCCAGCAGCTTCCTAGCGGGAGGCTACAATGATCAGTTCTTC. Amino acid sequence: CASSFLAGGYNDQFF.

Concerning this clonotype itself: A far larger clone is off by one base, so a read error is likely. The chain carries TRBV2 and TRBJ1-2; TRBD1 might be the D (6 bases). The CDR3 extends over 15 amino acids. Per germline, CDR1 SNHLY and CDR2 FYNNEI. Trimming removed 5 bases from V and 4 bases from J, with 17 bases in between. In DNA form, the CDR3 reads TGTGCCAGCAGTTACAATACAGGGACCAGCTATGGCTACACCTTC. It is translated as CASSYNTGTSYGYTF.

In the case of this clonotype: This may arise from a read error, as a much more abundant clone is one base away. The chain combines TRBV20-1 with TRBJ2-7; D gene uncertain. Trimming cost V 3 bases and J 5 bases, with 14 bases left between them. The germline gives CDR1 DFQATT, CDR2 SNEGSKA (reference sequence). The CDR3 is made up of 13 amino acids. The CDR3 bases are TGCAGTGCTAGGGTCGGTCGTGGAGACGAGCAGTACTTC. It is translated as CSARVGRGDEQYF.